A single sample is the source of the 22 T cell receptor beta chains below, sequenced in a study of shared clonotypes between healthy human individuals. Profiled with immunoSEQ multiplex PCR; TCRdb holds only in-frame clones, not every one. Seen here are 2 million or so clones, approximately 94% observed once, and the top ten hold 0.85% to 1.2%. The naive CD8 population came from CD45RO-negative cells selected for CCR7, without terminally differentiated effector memory CD45RA+ cells. Sequenced: naive CD8+ T cells sorted from blood. These receptors originate from a man younger than 35 in good health.

The chain links TRBV5-1 to TRBJ1-2; TRBD1 matches 9 bases. Unmatched junction bases numbered 8, after V lost 4 bases and J lost 4 bases. CDR3 length equals 15 residues. From germline, CDR1 is SGHRS and CDR2 YFSETQ. CDR3 nucleotide sequence: TGCGCCAGCAGCCCCGGGACAGGGATCGGCTATGGCTACACCTTC. Protein: CASSPGTGIGYGYTF.

CDR3 DNA sequence: TGTGCCATCAGTGAGGGGGGGAGGAATCAGCCCCAGCATTTT. Translated: CAISEGGRNQPQHF. The J gene is TRBJ1-5, the V gene TRBV10-3, with D perhaps TRBD1 (5 bases). The CDR3 is 14 amino acids. The V and J ends lost 2 bases and 4 bases respectively, with 9 bases between them. Germline CDR1 ENHRY, CDR2 SYGVKD.

V gene TRBV27 combines with J gene TRBJ2-3; no definite D call. There are 16 residues in the CDR3. The germline V and J ends were trimmed by 2 bases and 0 bases, with 12 bases remaining between them. Germline V gene lookup returns CDR1 MNHEY and CDR2 SMNVEV (reference sequence). CDR3 sequence reads: CASSLVGSSSTDTQYF. Here the CDR3 DNA reads TGTGCCAGCAGTTTAGTAGGCAGTTCTAGCACAGATACGCAGTATTTT.

A single count supports this clone. At one of its ends the junction is not consistent with the germline gene, which may arise from a read error. The rearrangement uses TRBV10-3 and TRBJ2-6; the D gene could be TRBD1 or TRBD2 (5 bases each). The CDR3 covers 17 residues. The V gene's germline CDR1 is ENHRY and CDR2 SYGVKD. The CDR3 reads CAIRRDGPLSGANALTF. In DNA form, the CDR3 reads TGTGCCATCAGACGGGACGGACCTCTCTCTGGGGCCAACGCCCTGACTTTC.

The chain carries TRBV6-1 and TRBJ2-7; D is unresolved. With 2 bases removed from V and 0 bases from J, the gap between germline ends came to 14 bases. The CDR3 runs 16 residues. Germline assignment: CDR1 MNHNS and CDR2 SASEGT. CDR3 in DNA: TGTGCCAGCAGTGAAATAGCTGCAGGCCTCTCCTACGAGCAGTACTTC. Its protein is CASSEIAAGLSYEQYF.

The chain links TRBV10-1 to TRBJ2-7, with D possibly called TRBD1 or TRBD2 (5 bases each). This CDR3 is 13 amino acids long. Trimming removed 4 bases from V and 2 bases from J, with 9 bases in between. CDR1 and CDR2 from the germline V gene are WNHNN and SYGVQD (reference sequence). CDR3 in amino acids: CASSGDRPYEQYF. The CDR3 region has the DNA TGCGCCAGCAGTGGGGACCGTCCCTACGAGCAGTACTTC.

The CDR3 reads CASSPGPPDEQYF. CDR3 nucleotide sequence: TGCGCCAGCAGCCCCGGGCCCCCGGACGAGCAGTACTTC. V and J are TRBV10-1 and TRBJ2-7; D is uncertain. The CDR3 totals 13 residues. V lost 6 bases and J lost 5, with 14 bases in between. Germline V gene lookup returns CDR1 WNHNN and CDR2 SYGVQD (reference sequence).

The gene calls are TRBV5-4 and TRBJ2-1; 8 bases agree with TRBD1. CDR1 SGHNT and CDR2 YYREEE come from the germline V gene (reference sequence). The CDR3 is 12 residues long. Losses at the gene ends were 3 bases for V and 12 bases for J; bases not matched to a gene: 5. CDR3 nucleotide sequence: TGTGCCAGCAGCTCGGACAGGGCCGGGCAGTTCTTC. Its translation: CASSSDRAGQFF.

The chain combines TRBV5-6 with TRBJ2-7, with 8 bases that match TRBD1. The CDR3 length is 15 residues. Trimming cost V 2 bases and J 7 bases; bases outside gene matches: 11. Germline-derived CDR1 and CDR2 are SGHDT and YYEEEE. CDR3 coding DNA: TGTGCCAGCAGCTTTTCGGTCCGACAGGGGTTTGAGCAGTACTTC. Protein product: CASSFSVRQGFEQYF.

The chain links TRBV7-8 to TRBJ2-3, with D perhaps TRBD2 (5 bases). The CDR3 has 18 amino acids. Germline V gene sequence: CDR1 SGHVS, CDR2 FQNEAQ. V lost 4 bases to trimming and J lost 1 base, with 21 bases between them. CDR3 DNA sequence: TGTGCCAGCAGCTATAAGTTGGAGGCTACCATAGGCACAGATACGCAGTATTTT. As protein: CASSYKLEATIGTDTQYF.

The chain joins TRBV25-1 to TRBJ1-6, with TRBD1 as a possible D gene (5 bases). The germline V gene encodes CDR1 MGHDK and CDR2 SYGVNS. With 4 bases removed from V and 5 bases from J, the gap between germline ends came to 21 bases. This CDR3 is built from 18 residues. The CDR3 coding sequence is TGTGCCAGCAGTGGAGGGGCACAGGAGGACCGGGATAATTCACCCCTCCACTTT. Its protein is CASSGGAQEDRDNSPLHF.

Remarks on this clone: Distinct nucleotide sequences in the sample also encode this CDR3. This chain links TRBV7-9 with TRBJ2-5; TRBD1 matches at 9 bases. The CDR3 runs to 15 residues. Germline V gene lookup returns CDR1 SEHNR and CDR2 FQNEAQ (reference sequence). V lost 1 base and J lost 1; bases outside the gene matches: 1. Here the CDR3 reads CASSLGQGGQETQYF. The CDR3 region has the DNA TGTGCCAGCAGCTTAGGACAGGGGGGCCAAGAGACCCAGTACTTC.

This clone was recorded only once. The chain links TRBV4-1 to TRBJ1-1, with TRBD1 identical over 11 bases. CDR3 length: 16 residues. Germline V lookup: CDR1 MGHRA, CDR2 YSYEKL. V gave up 0 bases and J gave up 3 bases; unmatched junction bases: 3. The CDR3 here is CASSQERGQGDTEAFF. For the CDR3, the DNA is TGCGCCAGCAGCCAAGAGAGGGGACAGGGGGACACTGAAGCTTTCTTT.

The genes are TRBV10-1 and TRBJ2-2; 8 bases map to TRBD2. This CDR3 is built from 17 residues. CDR1 is WNHNN and CDR2 is SYGVQD in the germline V gene (reference sequence). V lost 6 bases to trimming and J lost 3 bases; unmatched junction nucleotides: 12. This CDR3 is CASSEAGDKIDTGELFF. CDR3 in DNA: TGCGCCAGCAGCGAAGCGGGAGACAAGATCGACACCGGGGAGCTGTTTTTT.

Concerning this clone: Other DNA sequences in this sample translate to the same CDR3. The V and J genes are TRBV7-3 and TRBJ2-7, with 9 nucleotides matching TRBD1. CDR3 length: 13 residues. CDR1 and CDR2 (germline): SGHTA, FQGTGA. V was clipped by 2 bases and J by 4 bases; unmatched bases: 0. As DNA, the CDR3 is TGTGCCAGCAGCTTAGACAGGGGGTACGAGCAGTACTTC. Amino acids: CASSLDRGYEQYF. The complete variable domain, with remaining parts taken from reference TRBV7-3 and TRBJ2-7, reads GAGVSQTPSNKVTEKGKYVELRCDPISGHTALYWYRQSLGQGPEFLIYFQGTGAADDSGLPNDRFFAVRPEGSVSTLKIQRTERGDSAVYLCASSLDRGYEQYFGPGTRLTVT.

This clone was counted a few times. The chain is built from TRBV7-2 and TRBJ2-5; no firm D call. The CDR3 runs 12 residues. Germline V gene lookup returns CDR1 SGHTA and CDR2 FQGNSA. V was cut by 1 base and J by 8 bases, with 8 bases left in between. This CDR3 reads CASSLVPFTQYF. CDR3 bases: TGTGCCAGCAGCTTAGTACCGTTTACCCAGTACTTC.

V and J are TRBV10-3 and TRBJ1-1; unclear D gene. CDR1 and CDR2 from the germline V gene are ENHRY and SYGVKD. Trimming removed 3 bases at V and 3 bases at J, with 14 bases between. This CDR3 is built from 15 residues. The CDR3 coding sequence is TGTGCCATCAGTGACTTGGGCGCCGGGGACACTGAAGCTTTCTTT. Encoded protein: CAISDLGAGDTEAFF.

The chain links TRBV11-2 to TRBJ1-4; D is uncertain. CDR3 size: 16 residues. Looked up from germline, CDR1 is SGHAT and CDR2 is FQNNGV. The germline V and J ends were trimmed by 1 base and 3 bases, with 12 bases remaining between them. The CDR3 DNA follows: TGTGCCAGCAGCTTAGCTTCCCAATGGGCTAATGAAAAACTGTTTTTT. Protein product: CASSLASQWANEKLFF.

The chain links TRBV13 to TRBJ1-1; a weak D match, TRBD1 (5 bases). Between the trimmed V and J ends, which lost 5 bases and 4 bases, there was a span of 26 bases. The CDR3 runs 18 residues. From germline, CDR1 is PRHDT and CDR2 FYEKMQ (reference sequence). This chain's CDR3 is CASSPRGGDGHLGTEAFF. The CDR3 DNA reads as TGTGCCAGCAGCCCCCGGGGGGGGGACGGGCATCTGGGCACTGAAGCTTTCTTT.

A note on this clone: In the same sample, other DNA sequences code for this CDR3. The V and J genes are TRBV5-1 and TRBJ2-2; tentative D call: TRBD1 (6 bases). V was shortened by 0 bases and J by 1 base, with 7 bases between the two germline ends. Germline-derived CDR1 and CDR2 are SGHRS and YFSETQ. This CDR3 is built from 15 residues. The CDR3 sequence is CASSLEGQNTGELFF. The CDR3 bases are TGCGCCAGCAGCTTGGAGGGACAGAACACCGGGGAGCTGTTTTTT.

This CDR3 reads CASNFSPYNSPLHF. The CDR3 nucleotides read TGTGCCAGCAATTTTAGCCCCTATAATTCACCCCTCCACTTT. The chain uses TRBV28 and TRBJ1-6; D remains ambiguous. CDR1 is MDHEN, CDR2 SYDVKM, per germline. The ends were cut back, 7 bases at V and 2 bases at J, with 9 bases in the middle. The CDR3 consists of 14 residues.

CDR3: CASRGQLNTEAFF. CDR3 nucleotide sequence: TGTGCCAGCAGGGGACAGTTGAACACTGAAGCTTTCTTT. This sequence joins TRBV28 and TRBJ1-1; 7 nucleotides align to TRBD1. This CDR3 has 13 residues. In germline, CDR1 is MDHEN, CDR2 SYDVKM. The junction had 1 base not matched to a gene; V was cut back by 6 bases and J by 0 bases.